These 16 T cell receptor beta chains were all obtained from the same sample, sequenced in a study of shared clonotypes between healthy human individuals. Sequencing used immunoSEQ multiplex PCR; TCRdb keeps in-frame clones, though not all of them. The repertoire holds roughly 2,300,000 clones, roughly 90% seen once, with around 0.4% in the top ten. The sample consisted of naive CD4+ T cells from PBMCs. Regarding subset: CD45RA+ positively selected. The receptors shown here come from a man between 18 and 29 years old in good health. Some clones in this sample may be carry-over from other donors' samples.

The V gene is TRBV7-8, the J gene TRBJ1-5; weak D call: TRBD1 (5 bases). CDR1 SGHVS and CDR2 FQNEAQ come from the germline V gene. The V gene lost 2 bases and the J gene lost 6 bases, with 11 bases spanning the gap. The CDR3 is 14 residues long. CDR3: CASSLLQEGQPQHF. CDR3 coding DNA: TGTGCCAGCAGCTTATTACAGGAAGGTCAGCCCCAGCATTTT.

This rearrangement joins TRBV7-2 to TRBJ2-1, with TRBD2 identical over 15 bases. The CDR3 totals 19 residues. V lost 5 bases and J lost 0; bases outside the gene matches: 8. Germline loops: CDR1 SGHTA, CDR2 FQGNSA. The CDR3 is CASSPGTSGRTSSYNEQFF. CDR3 nucleotides: TGTGCCAGCAGCCCAGGGACTAGCGGGAGGACAAGCTCCTACAATGAGCAGTTCTTC.

The CDR3 protein is CSARLPEVQYF. For the CDR3, the DNA is TGCAGTGCTAGACTCCCGGAGGTTCAGTACTTC. The chain employs TRBV20-1 and TRBJ2-7, with D perhaps TRBD2 (5 bases). CDR3 size: 11 residues. Germline-derived CDR1 and CDR2 are DFQATT and SNEGSKA (reference sequence). The V end was cut by 2 bases, the J end by 10 bases, with 12 bases between.

This chain links TRBV7-3 with TRBJ1-3; TRBD1 agrees at 11 bases. The V and J ends lost 1 base and 4 bases, in that order; junction bases with no gene match: 3. The CDR3 length is 16 residues. The germline V gene encodes CDR1 SGHTA and CDR2 FQGTGA. Here the CDR3 DNA reads TGTGCCAGCAGCTTAAACGGACAGGGGGCAGGAAACACCATATATTTT. Its protein product is CASSLNGQGAGNTIYF. The variable domain in full, completed from reference TRBV7-3 and TRBJ1-3, reads GAGVSQTPSNKVTEKGKYVELRCDPISGHTALYWYRQSLGQGPEFLIYFQGTGAADDSGLPNDRFFAVRPEGSVSTLKIQRTERGDSAVYLCASSLNGQGAGNTIYFGEGSWLTVV.

Comment on this clone: Other nucleotide sequences in the sample specify the same CDR3. The V call is TRBV27, the J call TRBJ1-5; D remains unclear. From germline, CDR1 is MNHEY and CDR2 SMNVEV (reference sequence). This CDR3 has 12 residues. With 3 bases removed from V and 4 bases from J, the gap between germline ends came to 4 bases. This CDR3 reads CASSFTNQPQHF. CDR3 DNA: TGTGCCAGCAGTTTTACGAATCAGCCCCAGCATTTT.

This rearrangement joins TRBV28 to TRBJ2-7; 7 positions agree with TRBD1. Germline V gene lookup returns CDR1 MDHEN and CDR2 SYDVKM. Trimming took 8 bases from V and 2 from J; bases not matched to a gene: 12. The CDR3 consists of 15 residues. CDR3 residues: CASGQPPGQTYEQYF. In DNA form, the CDR3 reads TGTGCCAGCGGACAACCCCCGGGACAGACCTACGAGCAGTACTTC.

The rearrangement uses TRBV7-3 and TRBJ2-2; D may match TRBD1 or TRBD2 (5 bases each). From germline, CDR1 is SGHTA and CDR2 FQGTGA. Trimming pared 2 bases from V and 5 bases from J, leaving 12 bases between. The CDR3 sequence is 15 residues long. The CDR3 reads CASSLGGPGTGELFF. CDR3 in DNA: TGTGCCAGCAGCTTAGGGGGTCCCGGGACCGGGGAGCTGTTTTTT.

This clone occurred once. The gene calls are TRBV6-1 and TRBJ1-5; TRBD1 is a possible D gene (6 bases). CDR1 and CDR2 from the germline V gene are MNHNS and SASEGT. Trimming cost V 7 bases and J 7 bases, with 17 bases left between them. CDR3 length equals 14 residues. CDR3 loop: CASTEGGPGQPQHF. CDR3 DNA: TGTGCCAGCACCGAGGGGGGGCCGGGCCAGCCCCAGCATTTT.

The chain is built from TRBV6-5 and TRBJ2-1; 7 nucleotides line up with TRBD1. CDR1 is MNHEY, CDR2 SVGAGI, per germline. This CDR3 is built from 15 residues. After removal of 5 bases from V and 5 bases from J, the junction contained 9 bases not matched to a gene. CDR3 protein: CASSQPGTDNNEQFF. CDR3 DNA: TGTGCCAGCAGTCAGCCCGGGACAGACAACAATGAGCAGTTCTTC.

The chain uses TRBV18 and TRBJ2-2; TRBD2 aligns across 12 bases. The CDR3 loop spans 16 amino acids. Germline CDR1 reads KGHSH; CDR2 reads LQKENI. With V trimmed by 4 bases and J by 7 bases, 7 bases remained unmatched. CDR3 DNA: TGTGCCAGCTCACTACGTGGGACTAGCGGGTACGGGGAGCTGTTTTTT. Protein: CASSLRGTSGYGELFF. The full variable domain, completed using reference TRBV18 and TRBJ2-2, is NAGVMQNPRHLVRRRGQEARLRCSPMKGHSHVYWYRQLPEEGLKFMVYLQKENIIDESGMPKERFSAEFPKEGPSILRIQQVVRGDSAAYFCASSLRGTSGYGELFFGEGSRLTVL.

This clone was detected only once. The chain links TRBV28 to TRBJ1-2; no clear D. The CDR3 consists of 12 residues. CDR1 and CDR2 from the germline V gene are MDHEN and SYDVKM. Between the trimmed V and J ends, which lost 3 bases and 8 bases, there was a span of 10 bases. In nucleotides, the CDR3 is TGTGCCAGCAGTTTGAACCCCGCGGGCTACACCTTC. As protein: CASSLNPAGYTF.

The chain carries TRBV28 and TRBJ1-2, with D perhaps TRBD1 (6 bases). The germline V gene has CDR1 MDHEN and CDR2 SYDVKM. The CDR3 has 16 residues. Trimming shortened V by 7 bases and J by 5 bases, and 23 bases separated the two germline ends. The CDR3 DNA sequence: TGTGCCAGCAAAGAAGGGGGTTCCAGGGTCCCATATGGCTACACCTTC. This gives the protein CASKEGGSRVPYGYTF.

This clone was picked up a small number of times. This same CDR3 is encoded by further DNA sequences in the sample. The rearrangement joins TRBV9 to TRBJ1-1, with no clear D. Looked up from germline, CDR1 is SGDLS and CDR2 is YYNGEE. V lost 5 bases and J 1 base, leaving 9 bases between the germline ends. The CDR3 is 13 amino acids. This CDR3 reads CASSVQRNTEAFF. The CDR3 nucleotides read TGTGCCAGCAGTGTACAGAGGAACACTGAAGCTTTCTTT.

The rearrangement uses TRBV28 and TRBJ2-7; weak D call: TRBD2 (5 bases). In germline, CDR1 is MDHEN, CDR2 SYDVKM. This CDR3 comprises 14 residues. With 7 bases removed from V and 2 bases from J, the gap between germline ends came to 15 bases. The CDR3 is CASTQNGVAYEQYF. As DNA, the CDR3 is TGTGCCAGCACTCAAAACGGGGTGGCCTACGAGCAGTACTTC.

The rearrangement uses TRBV7-9 and TRBJ2-5; 8 nucleotides line up with TRBD1. Germline CDR1 and CDR2: SEHNR and FQNEAQ (reference sequence). CDR3 length: 19 amino acids. The J segment lost 2 bases and the V segment lost 3 bases, leaving 17 bases of the junction unmatched. The CDR3 spells CASSLFRQGIFRWQETQYF. The CDR3 region has the DNA TGTGCCAGCAGCTTGTTTAGACAGGGGATTTTTAGGTGGCAAGAGACCCAGTACTTC.

V and J are TRBV9 and TRBJ2-5; D is possibly TRBD2 (5 bases). V was pared by 4 bases and J by 4 bases, with 17 bases between. Germline CDR1 SGDLS, CDR2 YYNGEE. This CDR3 is 15 amino acids long. CDR3 DNA: TGTGCCAGCAGCCCTGGCGGAGGTGGGCCAGAGACCCAGTACTTC. Its protein is CASSPGGGGPETQYF.